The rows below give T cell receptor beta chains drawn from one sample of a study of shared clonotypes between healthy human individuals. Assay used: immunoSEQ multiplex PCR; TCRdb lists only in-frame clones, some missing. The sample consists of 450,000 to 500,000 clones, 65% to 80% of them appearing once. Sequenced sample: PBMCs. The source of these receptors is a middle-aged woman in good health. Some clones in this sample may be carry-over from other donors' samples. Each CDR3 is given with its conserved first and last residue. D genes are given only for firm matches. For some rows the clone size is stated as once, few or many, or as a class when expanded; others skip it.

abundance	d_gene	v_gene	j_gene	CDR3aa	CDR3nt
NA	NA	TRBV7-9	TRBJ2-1	CASSLNQGFSYNEQFF	TGTGCCAGCAGCTTAAACCAGGGGTTTTCCTACAATGAGCAGTTCTTC
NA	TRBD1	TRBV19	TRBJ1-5	CASSMSDRAFQPQHF	TGTGCCAGTAGTATGTCGGACAGGGCATTTCAGCCCCAGCATTTT
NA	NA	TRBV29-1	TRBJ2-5	CSARWIGETQYF	TGCAGCGCCCGTTGGATCGGAGAGACCCAGTACTTC
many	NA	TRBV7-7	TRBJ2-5	CASSPVGGEETQYF	TGTGCTAGCAGCCCCGTTGGGGGAGAAGAGACCCAGTACTTC
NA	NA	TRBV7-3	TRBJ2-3	CASSGHSTDTQYF	TGTGCCAGCAGCGGACATAGCACAGATACGCAGTATTTT
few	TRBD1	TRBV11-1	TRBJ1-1	CASSPPTAGGTEAFF	TGTGCCAGCAGCCCGCCGACGGCAGGGGGCACTGAAGCTTTCTTT
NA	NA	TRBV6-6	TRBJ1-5	CASQEDSSNQPQHF	TGTGCCAGCCAAGAGGACAGTAGCAATCAGCCCCAGCATTTT
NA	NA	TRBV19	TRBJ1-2	CASSFGGLIYGYTF	TGTGCCAGTAGTTTCGGGGGACTTATCTATGGCTACACCTTC
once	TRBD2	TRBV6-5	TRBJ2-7	CASKQNLAGGQYF	TGTGCCAGCAAACAAAACCTAGCGGGGGGGCAGTACTTC
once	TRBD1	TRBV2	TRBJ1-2	CASSVTGFNGYTF	TGTGCCAGCAGCGTGACAGGGTTTAATGGCTACACCTTC
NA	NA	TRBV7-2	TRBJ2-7	CASRRAGAGSSYEQYF	TGTGCCAGCAGACGGGCTGGTGCGGGAAGCTCCTACGAGCAGTACTTC
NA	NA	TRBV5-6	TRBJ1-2	CATRRQSRANYGYTF	TGTGCCACCCGAAGACAGTCGCGGGCTAACTATGGCTACACCTTC
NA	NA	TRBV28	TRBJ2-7	CASSLKELPEYF	TGTGCCAGCAGTTTGAAGGAATTGCCGGAGTACTTC
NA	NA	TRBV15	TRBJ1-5	CATSRDRQVGQPQHF	TGTGCCACCAGCAGAGATCGACAGGTCGGACAGCCCCAGCATTTT
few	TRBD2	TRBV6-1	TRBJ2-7	CASSEVTSGPEEQYF	TGTGCCAGCAGTGAAGTGACTAGCGGTCCTGAAGAGCAGTACTTC
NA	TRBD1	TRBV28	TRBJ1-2	CASSSGTDNNYGYTF	TGTGCCAGCAGTTCCGGGACAGACAATAACTATGGCTACACCTTC
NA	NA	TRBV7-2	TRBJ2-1	CASSLEASKSEQFF	TGTGCCAGCAGCTTAGAAGCTAGCAAGTCTGAGCAGTTCTTC
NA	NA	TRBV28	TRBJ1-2	CASSSNQVVWNGYTF	TGTGCCAGCAGTTCGAACCAGGTGGTTTGGAATGGCTACACCTTC
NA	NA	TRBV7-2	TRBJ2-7	CASSLGPNSYEQYF	TGTGCCAGCAGCTTAGGTCCTAACTCCTACGAGCAGTACTTC
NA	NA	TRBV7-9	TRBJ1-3	CASSPGAIGGNTIYF	TGTGCCAGCAGCCCCGGAGCCATAGGCGGAAACACCATATATTTT
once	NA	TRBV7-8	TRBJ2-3	CASSLAGAWTDTQYF	TGTGCCAGCAGCTTAGCGGGAGCTTGGACAGATACGCAGTATTTT
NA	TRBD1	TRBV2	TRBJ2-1	CASRGDSAYNEAFF	TGTGCCAGCAGAGGGGACAGCGCCTACAATGAGGCGTTCTTC
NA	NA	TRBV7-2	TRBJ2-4	CASSPTAGDRKNIQYF	TGTGCCAGCAGCCCCACGGCGGGCGATCGGAAAAACATTCAGTACTTC
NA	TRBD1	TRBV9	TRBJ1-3	CASSVGTGNGNTIYF	TGTGCCAGCAGCGTCGGGACAGGGAATGGAAACACCATATATTTT
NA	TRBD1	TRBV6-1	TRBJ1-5	CASSGRDSKIYSNQPQHF	TGTGCCAGCAGTGGGAGGGACAGCAAGATTTATAGCAATCAGCCCCAGCATTTT
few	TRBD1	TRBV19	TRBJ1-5	CASSATGGGNQPQHF	TGTGCCAGTAGTGCTACAGGGGGCGGCAATCAGCCCCAGCATTTT
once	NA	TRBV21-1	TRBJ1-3	CASSKGAGKSGNTIYF	TGTGCCAGCAGCAAAGGGGCAGGGAAGTCTGGAAACACCATATATTTT
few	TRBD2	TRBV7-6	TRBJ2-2	CASSLWSATSGAGELFF	TGTGCCAGCAGCTTATGGTCCGCGACTAGCGGAGCCGGGGAGCTGTTTTTT
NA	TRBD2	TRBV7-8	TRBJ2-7	CASSLLAGGPDEQYF	TGTGCCAGCAGCTTGTTAGCGGGAGGGCCGGACGAGCAGTACTTC
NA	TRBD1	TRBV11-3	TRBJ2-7	CASSTRTGALDEQYF	TGTGCCAGCAGCACAAGGACAGGGGCCCTCGACGAGCAGTACTTC
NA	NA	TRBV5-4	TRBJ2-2	CASRTELVTGELFF	TGTGCCAGCAGGACGGAACTAGTCACCGGGGAGCTGTTTTTT
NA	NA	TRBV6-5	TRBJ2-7	CASRPQSYEQYF	TGTGCCAGCAGGCCCCAGTCCTACGAGCAGTACTTC
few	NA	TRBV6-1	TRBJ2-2	CASSYRDAGELFF	TGTGCCAGCTCCTACAGGGACGCCGGGGAGCTGTTTTTT
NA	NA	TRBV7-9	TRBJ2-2	CASQRGTQNTGELFF	TGTGCCAGCCAGCGCGGGACCCAGAACACCGGGGAGCTGTTTTTT
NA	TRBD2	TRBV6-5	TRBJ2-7	CASRPGLPTYEQYF	TGTGCCAGCAGACCGGGACTACCGACCTACGAGCAGTACTTC
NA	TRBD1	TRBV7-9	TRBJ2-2	CASSPGQGSFSNTGEMFF	TGTGCCAGCAGCCCCGGACAGGGTTCTTTCTCGAACACCGGGGAGATGTTTTTT
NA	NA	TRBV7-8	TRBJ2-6	CAGRLSGANVLTF	TGTGCCGGTAGGCTCTCTGGGGCCAACGTCCTGACTTTC
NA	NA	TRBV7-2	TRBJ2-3	CASSLGGGGGTDTQYF	TGTGCCAGCAGCTTAGGAGGTGGCGGGGGCACAGATACGCAGTATTTT
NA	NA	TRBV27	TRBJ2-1	CASSLISGRVGNEQFF	TGTGCCAGCAGTTTGATATCGGGGAGAGTGGGCAATGAGCAGTTCTTC
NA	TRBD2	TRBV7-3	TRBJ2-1	CASSLAGGGSYNEQFF	TGTGCCAGCAGCCTAGCGGGAGGGGGCTCCTACAATGAGCAGTTCTTC
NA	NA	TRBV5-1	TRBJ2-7	CATKVTFNANYEQYF	TGCGCCACTAAAGTGACTTTCAACGCTAACTACGAGCAGTACTTC
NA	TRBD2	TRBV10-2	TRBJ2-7	CASSFTGTSGSRPEQYF	TGCGCCAGCAGTTTCACCGGGACTAGCGGGAGCAGGCCCGAGCAGTACTTC
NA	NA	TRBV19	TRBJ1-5	CASRARGRGNQPQHF	TGTGCCAGTAGGGCCCGGGGGCGCGGCAATCAGCCCCAGCATTTT
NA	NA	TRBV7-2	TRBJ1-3	CASSRHAGNTIYF	TGTGCCAGCAGCAGACACGCTGGAAACACCATATATTTT
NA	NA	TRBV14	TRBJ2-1	CASSQDYNEQFF	TGTGCCAGCAGCCAGGACTACAATGAGCAGTTCTTC
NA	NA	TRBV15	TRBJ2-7	CATSRELQDPGEQYF	TGTGCCACCAGCAGAGAGCTACAGGACCCCGGCGAGCAGTACTTC